A single sample is the source of the 8 T cell receptor beta chains below, sequenced in a study of T cell responses to AZD1222 COVID-19 vaccine. TCRdb keeps only in-frame clones here, not all; method: immunoSEQ multiplex PCR. The repertoire holds around 140,000 clones, with 80% to 90% as singletons. The source was peripheral blood, collected on day 0 of AZD1222 vaccination. The source of these receptors is an adult in good health.

This chain uses TRBV20-1 with TRBJ1-2; no clear D. V was clipped by 3 bases and J by 6 bases, with 17 bases between them. The germline V gene has CDR1 DFQATT and CDR2 SNEGSKA (reference sequence). The CDR3 loop spans 14 amino acids. The CDR3 nucleotides read TGCAGTGCTAGTCCCGTCAGGCCGAGGGATGGCTACACCTTC. Translation gives CSASPVRPRDGYTF.

The chain uses TRBV7-9 and TRBJ1-2; maybe TRBD1 (6 bases). From germline, CDR1 is SEHNR and CDR2 FQNEAQ (reference sequence). V was shortened by 1 base and J by 4 bases, with 16 bases between the two germline ends. This CDR3 is built from 16 residues. CDR3 sequence: CASSLVNSGDAYGYTF. For the CDR3, the DNA is TGTGCCAGCAGCTTAGTTAATTCAGGGGACGCCTATGGCTACACCTTC.

The table lists this clone with many counts. The J gene is TRBJ2-2, the V gene TRBV27, with 7 positions matching TRBD1. This CDR3 is built from 15 residues. Germline CDR1 reads MNHEY; CDR2 reads SMNVEV (reference sequence). Trimming cost V 6 bases and J 6 bases; bases outside gene matches: 10. Written as DNA, the CDR3 is TGTGCCAGCAGCGGTTACAGGGGCCCGTCCGGGGAGCTGTTTTTT. This sequence encodes CASSGYRGPSGELFF.

The chain couples TRBV7-9 to TRBJ2-1; no definite D call. Deletions cut 1 base from V and 8 bases from J, with 6 bases between. Looked up from germline, CDR1 is SEHNR and CDR2 is FQNEAQ (reference sequence). The CDR3 runs to 12 residues. CDR3 amino acids: CASSLVSDEQFF. The CDR3 coding sequence is TGTGCCAGCAGCTTAGTGAGCGATGAGCAGTTCTTC.

The genes are TRBV5-4 and TRBJ2-1; D ambiguous. V lost 0 bases, J lost 6 bases, and 4 bases lay in between. This CDR3 is 12 amino acids long. Germline CDR1 reads SGHNT; CDR2 reads YYREEE (reference sequence). DNA for the CDR3: TGTGCCAGCAGCTTGGACAGCAATGAGCAGTTCTTC. As protein: CASSLDSNEQFF.

J is TRBJ2-3 and V is TRBV28; weak D call: TRBD1 (6 bases). The V and J ends lost 3 bases and 0 bases respectively, with 16 bases between them. Germline values: CDR1 MDHEN, CDR2 SYDVKM. The CDR3 consists of 17 residues. DNA of the CDR3: TGTGCCAGCAGTTTGGCAGGGGCGGGTTCAAGCACAGATACGCAGTATTTT. Its protein product is CASSLAGAGSSTDTQYF. Complete variable domain (other parts from reference TRBV28 and TRBJ2-3): DVKVTQSSRYLVKRTGEKVFLECVQDMDHENMFWYRQDPGLGLRLIYFSYDVKMKEKGDIPEGYSVSREKKERFSLILESASTNQTSMYLCASSLAGAGSSTDTQYFGPGTRLTVL.

This clone was counted a single time. This chain joins TRBV4-3 and TRBJ1-4, with 7 bases that match TRBD1. Germline values: CDR1 LGHNA, CDR2 YSLEER. The length of the CDR3 is 16 residues. The J segment lost 7 bases and the V segment lost 0 bases, leaving 8 bases of the junction unmatched. CDR3 nucleotides: TGCGCCAGCAGCCAAGATTTGTACAGGGGTGGTGAAAAACTGTTTTTT. Its translation is CASSQDLYRGGEKLFF.

V is TRBV5-1 and J is TRBJ2-3, with a possible D match to TRBD2 (5 bases). CDR1 is SGHRS and CDR2 is YFSETQ in the germline V gene. Trimming left V 3 bases short and J 0 bases short, with 14 bases between. The CDR3 has 16 residues. The CDR3 DNA reads TGCGCCAGCAGCTCGCTTAGCGCAACTAGCACAGATACGCAGTATTTT. Its protein is CASSSLSATSTDTQYF.